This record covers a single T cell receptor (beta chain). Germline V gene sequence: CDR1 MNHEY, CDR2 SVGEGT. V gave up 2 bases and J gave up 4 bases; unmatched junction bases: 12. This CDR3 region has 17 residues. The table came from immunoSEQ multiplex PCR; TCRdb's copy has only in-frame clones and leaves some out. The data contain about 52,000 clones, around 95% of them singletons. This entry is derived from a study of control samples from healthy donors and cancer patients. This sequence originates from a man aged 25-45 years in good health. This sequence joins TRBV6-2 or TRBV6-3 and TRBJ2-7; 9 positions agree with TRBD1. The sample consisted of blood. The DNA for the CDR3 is TGTGCCAGCAGTTACAATGCGGGGACAGGGACGGCGTACGAGCAGTACTTC. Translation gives CASSYNAGTGTAYEQYF.